These 16 T cell receptor beta chains came from one sample sequenced in a study of cytomegalovirus exposure and HLA in healthy donors. Sequencing was performed with immunoSEQ multiplex PCR; in TCRdb, only in-frame clones are kept and a portion is missing. The repertoire includes 60,000 to 70,000 clones, 80% to 95% of them detected once, and approximately 5.3% sits in the top ten. The sample consisted of PBMCs. The receptor source for this set is a man aged 18-30 years in good health and CMV-seropositive.

The table lists this clone with a count of one. V usage is TRBV6-5 and J usage is TRBJ2-1; the match to TRBD2 covers 8 bases. This CDR3 spans 16 amino acids. V shed 2 bases, J shed 3 bases, and the junction held 6 bases outside the gene matches. Germline V gene sequence: CDR1 MNHEY, CDR2 SVGAGI. The CDR3 DNA is TGTGCCAGCAGTTACGCTCCCAGCGGGAGCTACAATGAGCAGTTCTTC. Protein sequence: CASSYAPSGSYNEQFF.

The V and J genes are TRBV5-5 and TRBJ1-4; 8 bases align to TRBD1. V dropped 3 bases and J dropped 8; count of bases not matched to a gene: 9. Germline assignment: CDR1 SGHKS and CDR2 YYEKEE (reference sequence). The CDR3 spans 15 residues. This CDR3 reads CASSYSGQGREKLFF. CDR3 DNA sequence: TGTGCCAGCAGCTACTCCGGACAGGGACGGGAAAAACTGTTTTTT.

There are a few counts of this clone. This rearrangement joins TRBV7-9 to TRBJ2-7; TRBD1 aligns across 9 bases. The trim removed 7 bases at V and 3 bases at J, leaving 7 bases unmatched. This CDR3 is built from 14 residues. CDR1 is SEHNR and CDR2 is FQNEAQ in the germline V gene (reference sequence). CDR3 region: CASNQGQGGYEQYF. The CDR3 DNA sequence: TGTGCCAGCAACCAGGGACAGGGCGGCTACGAGCAGTACTTC.

The CDR3 loop is CSVEVWVAGVDEQFF. The CDR3 coding sequence is TGCAGCGTTGAGGTGTGGGTAGCGGGGGTGGATGAGCAGTTCTTC. The V and J genes are TRBV29-1 and TRBJ2-1; 9 positions agree with TRBD2. In germline, CDR1 is SQVTM, CDR2 ANQGSEA. The CDR3 length is 15 residues. Trimming cost V 3 bases and J 8 bases; bases outside gene matches: 11.

V gene TRBV5-6 combines with J gene TRBJ2-1, with D maybe TRBD2 (6 bases). The CDR3 covers 14 residues. Trimming removed 3 bases from V and 7 bases from J, with 14 bases in between. Germline CDR1 and CDR2: SGHDT and YYEEEE. Written as DNA, the CDR3 is TGTGCCAGCAGCTACGGGGGAGTGAAGAATGAGCAGTTCTTC. It encodes CASSYGGVKNEQFF. Supplemented by reference TRBV5-6 and TRBJ2-1, the full variable domain reads DAGVTQSPTHLIKTRGQQVTLRCSPKSGHDTVSWYQQALGQGPQFIFQYYEEEERQRGNFPDRFSGHQFPNYSSELNVNALLLGDSALYLCASSYGGVKNEQFFGPGTRLTVL.

The J gene is TRBJ1-2, the V gene TRBV2, with a possible D match to TRBD1 (5 bases). There are 14 residues in the CDR3. V lost 3 bases, J lost 3 bases, and 11 bases lay in between. Germline CDR1 is SNHLY and CDR2 is FYNNEI. CDR3 region: CASSDQGSDYGYTF. The CDR3, as DNA: TGTGCCAGCAGTGACCAGGGCTCGGACTATGGCTACACCTTC. Full variable domain (rest looked up from reference TRBV2 and TRBJ1-2): EPEVTQTPSHQVTQMGQEVILRCVPISNHLYFYWYRQILGQKVEFLVSFYNNEISEKSEIFDDQFSVERPDGSNFTLKIRSTKLEDSAMYFCASSDQGSDYGYTFGSGTRLTVV.

The chain is built from TRBV15 and TRBJ1-2; no firm D call. The germline V gene encodes CDR1 LNHNV and CDR2 YYDKDF (reference sequence). The CDR3 is made up of 13 amino acids. The V and J ends lost 0 bases and 5 bases respectively, with 7 bases between them. The CDR3 here is CATSRDTGYGYTF. The CDR3 DNA sequence: TGTGCCACCAGCAGAGATACGGGGTATGGCTACACCTTC.

V is TRBV5-4 and J is TRBJ2-5; no definite D call. In germline, CDR1 is SGHNT, CDR2 YYREEE (reference sequence). There are 14 residues in the CDR3. The V gene lost 0 bases and the J gene lost 1 base, with 7 bases spanning the gap. The CDR3 DNA sequence: TGTGCCAGCAGCTTGGCGAACTCCCAAGAGACCCAGTACTTC. Residues: CASSLANSQETQYF.

The J gene is TRBJ2-3, the V gene TRBV5-1; possible D gene TRBD2, 5 bases. Trimming shortened V by 4 bases and J by 1 base, and 16 bases separated the two germline ends. Germline V CDR1 and CDR2: SGHRS, YFSETQ. The CDR3 is 16 residues long. The CDR3: CASSPGVVGGTDTQYF. The CDR3 DNA is TGCGCCAGCAGCCCAGGAGTGGTCGGGGGCACAGATACGCAGTATTTT.

The V call is TRBV18, the J call TRBJ2-7, with D possibly TRBD2 on 5 matching bases. The germline V gene has CDR1 KGHSH and CDR2 LQKENI. The CDR3 loop spans 16 amino acids. V lost 0 bases, J lost 6 bases, and 18 bases lay in between. The CDR3 coding sequence is TGTGCCAGCTCACCACCTGGAGCCGGAGGAGTTGTCGAGCAGTACTTC. Protein sequence: CASSPPGAGGVVEQYF.

The V and J genes are TRBV28 and TRBJ1-4; D gene unclear. The germline V and J ends were trimmed by 7 bases and 4 bases, with 16 bases remaining between them. Germline values: CDR1 MDHEN, CDR2 SYDVKM. The CDR3 is made up of 15 amino acids. CDR3 bases: TGTGCCAGCATACCCGCCGCGGTCAGTAATGAAAAACTGTTTTTT. Translation: CASIPAAVSNEKLFF. The full variable domain, its missing parts supplied by reference TRBV28 and TRBJ1-4, is DVKVTQSSRYLVKRTGEKVFLECVQDMDHENMFWYRQDPGLGLRLIYFSYDVKMKEKGDIPEGYSVSREKKERFSLILESASTNQTSMYLCASIPAAVSNEKLFFGSGTQLSVL.

This chain links TRBV2 with TRBJ1-4, with no clear D. V was clipped by 5 bases and J by 3 bases, with 10 bases between them. Germline V CDR1 and CDR2: SNHLY, FYNNEI. The CDR3 runs 14 residues. CDR3 residues: CASSQQEANEKLFF. As DNA, the CDR3 is TGTGCCAGCAGTCAGCAGGAAGCTAATGAAAAACTGTTTTTT.

CDR3 sequence reads: CASSPPWTGGYGYTF. CDR3 DNA: TGTGCCAGCAGCCCTCCATGGACAGGGGGCTATGGCTACACCTTC. This chain uses TRBV28 with TRBJ1-2, with TRBD1 matching over 10 bases. This CDR3 contains 15 residues. V lost 6 bases to trimming and J lost 4 bases; unmatched junction nucleotides: 8. Germline V gives CDR1 MDHEN, CDR2 SYDVKM.

The chain is built from TRBV11-3 and TRBJ1-1, with 10 bases lining up with TRBD1. V lost 3 bases, J lost 4 bases, and 8 bases stayed unmatched. This CDR3 contains 16 residues. Per the germline V gene, CDR1 is SGHNT and CDR2 is YENEEA. The CDR3 loop is CASSFLWDRGGTEAFF. DNA for the CDR3: TGTGCCAGCAGCTTCCTCTGGGACAGGGGTGGCACTGAAGCTTTCTTT.

The genes are TRBV21-1 and TRBJ2-1; the table's D gene call, TRBD2, was not cross checked with the DNA. TRBV21-1 is marked as a pseudogene. This CDR3 contains 14 residues. CDR3 coding DNA: TGTGCCAGCAGCAAACGGGAAAGGGACAATGAGCAGTTCTTC. Protein product: CASSKRERDNEQFF.

The rearrangement joins TRBV30 to TRBJ1-5; 8 bases match TRBD1. The CDR3 is 14 residues long. Looked up from germline, CDR1 is GTSNPN and CDR2 is SVGIG (reference sequence). With V trimmed by 2 bases and J by 4 bases, 4 bases remained unmatched. CDR3 coding DNA: TGTGCCTGGAGTCCAGGGGGCGCGAATCAGCCCCAGCATTTT. Translated, it gives CAWSPGGANQPQHF.